Listed below are T cell receptor beta chains from one sample, sequenced in a study of breast tumors, draining lymph nodes, adjacent tissues. TCRdb fed the multiplex PCR reads into MiXCR, producing one record per CDR3 protein. Altogether some 120,000 distinct CDR3 sequences are present, about 20% being singletons, with the ten largest covering roughly 3.6%. The sequencing sample was made of axillary lymph node tissue. These receptor sequences come from a female donor with breast cancer. Some clones in this sample may be carry-over from other donors' samples. Each CDR3 is given with its conserved first and last residue. A D gene is named only where the DNA matches it firmly. Rows give clone size only sometimes, using once, few, many, or a class for an expanded clone.

v_gene	d_gene	j_gene	abundance	CDR3nt	CDR3aa
TRBV28	-	TRBJ1-4	-	TGTGCCAGCAGTTTATCAAGAACTAATGAAAAACTGTTTTTT	CASSLSRTNEKLFF
TRBV7-6	TRBD2	TRBJ2-7	-	TGTGCCAGCAGCTTGGCTCGAGGGCGGGAGCAGTGCTTC	CASSLARGREQCF
TRBV11-1	TRBD1	TRBJ2-7	many	TGTGCCAGCAGCTTAGAAGCAGGGGGCTTGCTATACGAGCAGTACTTC	CASSLEAGGLLYEQYF
TRBV3-1	-	TRBJ1-6	many	TGTGCCAGCAGCCAAGCGGTGGGTGGGGGATTATATAATTCACCCCTCCACTTT	CASSQAVGGGLYNSPLHF
TRBV5-1	TRBD2	TRBJ2-1	many	TGCGCCAGCAGAGCAACTAGCGGGGGGGCCGCCCAGTACAATGAGCAGTTCTTC	CASRATSGGAAQYNEQFF
TRBV2	TRBD1	TRBJ2-7	many	TGTGCCAGCAGCCCGGGACAGGGGGCCTACGAGCAGTACTTC	CASSPGQGAYEQYF
TRBV24-1	TRBD1	TRBJ2-2	many	TGTGCCACCTCTACCGGGGACAGGGGCGCCACCGGGGAGCTGTTTTTT	CATSTGDRGATGELFF
TRBV19	-	TRBJ2-3	many	TGTGCCAGTAAGGTGGTGGGCACAGATACGCAGTATTTT	CASKVVGTDTQYF
TRBV7-3	TRBD2	TRBJ2-3	many	TGTGCCAGCAGCTTTGTGGCTAGCGGGGGCCCGCTTGGGCAGTATTTT	CASSFVASGGPLGQYF
TRBV20-1	-	TRBJ1-2	many	TGCAGTGCCCCACCCTACCCCAGGGTTGAAGACTATGGCTACACCTTC	CSAPPYPRVEDYGYTF
TRBV7-8	-	TRBJ1-2	many	TGTGCCAGCAGCTTAGGGGAATATGGCTACACCTTC	CASSLGEYGYTF
TRBV27	-	TRBJ2-5	-	TGTGCCACCAACAAAGGGCCGATCCAAGAGACCCAGTACTTC	CATNKGPIQETQYF
TRBV14	-	TRBJ2-1	-	TGTGCCAGCAGCCCCGCATATACAGATTACAATGAGCAGTTCTTC	CASSPAYTDYNEQFF
TRBV5-6	TRBD2	TRBJ2-2	-	TGTGCCAGCAGCTCGCGGACTAGCCGGAGCACCGTGGAGCTGTTTTTT	CASSSRTSRSTVELFF
TRBV3-1	TRBD2	TRBJ2-3	-	TGTGCCAGCAGCCGAGATTTCGGGGGGGTAGAGTCTGATACGCAGTATTTT	CASSRDFGGVESDTQYF
TRBV29-1	-	TRBJ2-7	many	TGCAGCGTTATAATACTCCGGGACACATTATACGAGCAGTACTTC	CSVIILRDTLYEQYF
TRBV6-1	TRBD2	TRBJ2-7	many	TGTGCCAGCAGACTAGCGGTAAGCTCCTACGAGCAGTACTTC	CASRLAVSSYEQYF
TRBV6-4	-	TRBJ2-1	many	TGTGCCCCCTCTGTTGGCCCATATTACAATGAGCAGTTCTTC	CAPSVGPYYNEQFF
TRBV25-1	-	TRBJ2-5	many	TGTGCCAGCAGTGACCCCGTCCCCGCAACTCAAGAGACCCAGTACTTC	CASSDPVPATQETQYF
TRBV9	-	TRBJ2-1	many	TGTGCCAGCAGCGTAGCAGCGGGCTACAATGAGCAGTTCTTC	CASSVAAGYNEQFF
TRBV7-9	-	TRBJ1-4	many	TGTGCCAGCAATGAACCAACTAATGAAAAACTGTTTTTT	CASNEPTNEKLFF
TRBV5-5	-	TRBJ2-2	many	TGTGCCAGCAGCTTGATTAGCGGGAACACCGGGGAGCTGTTTTTT	CASSLISGNTGELFF
TRBV28	-	TRBJ2-7	many	TGTGCCAGCAGTTTTTGGTCTTCCTACGAGCAGTACTTC	CASSFWSSYEQYF
TRBV28	TRBD2	TRBJ2-7	few	TGTGCTAGCAGTCCTACTTGGACTAGCTCCTACGAGCAGTACTTC	CASSPTWTSSYEQYF
TRBV28	-	TRBJ2-5	-	TGTGCCAGCAGCTTTTATACACCGACAGGTTCTACGGGGGCCCAGTACTTC	CASSFYTPTGSTGAQYF
TRBV19	-	TRBJ2-5	many	TGTGCCAGTAGTATAGGCCACCAAGAGACCCAGTACTTC	CASSIGHQETQYF
TRBV6-5	-	TRBJ2-5	-	TGTGCCAGCAGGCCTGGGGGGGCTGAAGAGACCCAGTACTTC	CASRPGGAEETQYF
TRBV6-5	-	TRBJ2-1	many	TGTGCCAGCAGCGCAGGGACGAAAACCTACAATGAGCAGTTCTTC	CASSAGTKTYNEQFF
TRBV10-2	-	TRBJ2-1	-	TGCGCCAGTTGGACCAGCGGGTACAGTGAGCAGTTCTTC	CASWTSGYSEQFF
TRBV20-1	-	TRBJ1-6	many	TGCAGTGCTAGTACTCTAATGAATTCACCCCTCCACTTT	CSASTLMNSPLHF
TRBV6-1	-	TRBJ2-3	few	TGTGCCAGCAGTGAGGGACCTAGCACAGATACGCAGTATTTT	CASSEGPSTDTQYF
TRBV2	-	TRBJ2-3	many	TGTGCCAGCAGTGAGCGATGGATCACAGATACGCAGTATTTT	CASSERWITDTQYF
TRBV5-1	-	TRBJ1-5	many	TGCGCCAGCAGCCTTAGACAGTGGCCCAATCAGCCCCAGCATTTT	CASSLRQWPNQPQHF
TRBV4-1	-	TRBJ1-4	many	TGCGCCAGCAGCCAAGATCACGGGGGGCGCCCAACTAATGAAAAACTGTTTTTT	CASSQDHGGRPTNEKLFF
TRBV6-6	TRBD2	TRBJ2-3	many	TGTGCCAGCAGTGAGGAGGGTAGCGGGAAGATAGATACGCAGTATTTT	CASSEEGSGKIDTQYF
TRBV10-2	TRBD1	TRBJ2-3	many	TGCGCCAGCACGGGCGTCGGGACAGGGTTCACAGATACGCAGTATTTT	CASTGVGTGFTDTQYF
TRBV7-8	-	TRBJ1-3	many	TGTGCCAGCAGCTTATTGAACACCATATATTTT	CASSLLNTIYF
TRBV12-5	TRBD2	TRBJ2-3	many	TGTGCTAGTGGTCCGGGGGGAAGCACAGATACGCAGTATTTT	CASGPGGSTDTQYF
TRBV30	-	TRBJ2-1	few	TGTGCCTGGACCACCCCCGGGGGCAATGAGCAGTTCTTC	CAWTTPGGNEQFF
TRBV30	TRBD1	TRBJ1-2	few	TGTGCCTGGAGTCCCCGGGACAGGGGTGCATATGGCTACACCTTC	CAWSPRDRGAYGYTF
TRBV9	-	TRBJ1-5	few	TGTGCCAGCAGCGTAGGGAAGACTAATCAGCCCCAGCATTTT	CASSVGKTNQPQHF
TRBV6-5	-	TRBJ2-3	many	TGTGCCAGCAGTCAGGACAACACAGATACGCAGTATTTT	CASSQDNTDTQYF
TRBV12-3/TRBV12-4	TRBD1	TRBJ1-2	many	TGTGCCAGCAGTCCCCAGACAGGGATCGGCTACACCTTC	CASSPQTGIGYTF
TRBV20-1	-	TRBJ1-5	many	TGCAGTGCGCCAGGGCCATTCAATCAGCCCCAGCATTTT	CSAPGPFNQPQHF
TRBV28	-	TRBJ2-3	few	TGTGCCAGCAGAACCGGGATTCAGTATTTT	CASRTGIQYF
TRBV18	-	TRBJ2-1	-	TGTGCCAGCTCACCACGGGCGGAGGCTGAGCAGTTCTTC	CASSPRAEAEQFF
TRBV27	TRBD1	TRBJ1-5	few	TGTGCCAGCAAAGATCAATTAGGGGGCCGGGCCCAGCATTTT	CASKDQLGGRAQHF
TRBV19	TRBD1	TRBJ2-7	many	TGTGCCAGTAATCCCGGGACAGGGAGCTACGAGCAGTACTTC	CASNPGTGSYEQYF
TRBV12-3/TRBV12-4	-	TRBJ1-2	many	TGTGCCAGCAGTTTAAAGGGACGGAGCGACAATGGCTACACCTTC	CASSLKGRSDNGYTF
TRBV7-9	-	TRBJ2-1	many	TGTGCCAGCAGCTTAGAATCGGATGAGCAGTTCTTC	CASSLESDEQFF
TRBV6-5	TRBD2	TRBJ2-7	many	TGTGCCAGCAGTTACAAACGCAGCGGGGATACCCTATTCGAGCAGTACTTC	CASSYKRSGDTLFEQYF
TRBV29-1	TRBD2	TRBJ2-5	many	TGCAGCGGGGGACTAGCGGGACAGCGAAAGACCCAGTACTTC	CSGGLAGQRKTQYF
TRBV9	-	TRBJ2-1	many	TGTGCCAGCAGCGGGGGCCCTCGGGTGTACAATGAGCAGTTCTTC	CASSGGPRVYNEQFF
TRBV20-1	TRBD2	TRBJ2-2	many	TGCAGTGCTAGAGCTAGGGGACTAGCGGGAGTGAGGGGCGGGGAGCTGTTTTTT	CSARARGLAGVRGGELFF